These 21 T cell receptor beta chains were sequenced from one sample in a study of early T cells in non-severe SARS-CoV-2 infection. TCRdb fed the 5' RACE reads into MiXCR, producing one record per CDR3 protein. The repertoire holds about 89,000 distinct CDR3 sequences, with over 15% as singletons. Sequencing was performed on whole blood, taken at baseline. The receptor source for this set is an adult who was a healthcare worker with PCR-confirmed SARS-CoV-2 infection or an uninfected control (not recorded which).

The chain recombines TRBV7-9 with TRBJ2-5, with 9 bases matching TRBD2. The CDR3 extends over 15 amino acids. Germline CDR1 is SEHNR and CDR2 is FQNEAQ (reference sequence). After removal of 3 bases from V and 5 bases from J, the junction contained 7 bases not matched to a gene. The chain's CDR3 is CASSLASGTGETQYF. CDR3 bases: TGTGCCAGCAGCTTGGCTAGCGGGACGGGGGAGACCCAGTACTTC.

The chain combines TRBV19 with TRBJ1-2, with D unresolved. The V and J ends lost 1 base and 8 bases respectively, with 5 bases between them. Looked up from germline, CDR1 is LNHDA and CDR2 is SQIVND (reference sequence). CDR3 size: 11 residues. The CDR3 nucleotides are TGTGCCAGTAGTATAGGGTCCGGCTACACCTTC. This codes for CASSIGSGYTF.

Only a few counts were recorded for this clonotype. The V call is TRBV7-2, the J call TRBJ2-3; D is undetermined. The ends were cut back, 2 bases at V and 3 bases at J, with 6 bases in the middle. Per the germline V gene, CDR1 is SGHTA and CDR2 is FQGNSA. This CDR3 region has 13 residues. CDR3 in amino acids: CASSLYRTDTQYF. The CDR3 DNA reads TGTGCCAGCAGCTTATATAGAACAGATACGCAGTATTTT.

The chain carries TRBV4-2 and TRBJ2-2, with 8 nucleotides matching TRBD2. Per germline, CDR1 LGHNA and CDR2 YNFKEQ. The CDR3 contains 15 residues. V lost 0 bases to trimming and J lost 8 bases; unmatched junction nucleotides: 5. In DNA form, the CDR3 reads TGTGCCAGCAGCCAAGATCCAGCGGGAGTTGGGGAGCTGTTTTTT. It specifies CASSQDPAGVGELFF.

The J gene is TRBJ2-7, the V gene TRBV7-9, with a tentative D call TRBD1 (6 bases). Trimming pared 0 bases from V and 4 bases from J, leaving 25 bases between. The CDR3 runs to 19 residues. Germline V CDR1 and CDR2: SEHNR, FQNEAQ (reference sequence). The CDR3 is CASSLAALTGPNLPYEQYF. The CDR3 DNA is TGTGCCAGCAGCTTAGCGGCCCTGACAGGTCCTAACCTGCCTTACGAGCAGTACTTC. The whole variable domain, filled in from reference TRBV7-9 and TRBJ2-7, reads DTGVSQNPRHKITKRGQNVTFRCDPISEHNRLYWYRQTLGQGPEFLTYFQNEAQLEKSRLLSDRFSAERPKGSFSTLEIQRTEQGDSAMYLCASSLAALTGPNLPYEQYFGPGTRLTVT.

The chain carries TRBV5-5 and TRBJ2-5, with TRBD2 matching 10 bases. From germline, CDR1 is SGHKS and CDR2 YYEKEE (reference sequence). V lost 3 bases and J lost 5; bases outside the gene matches: 10. The CDR3 is 16 amino acids. The CDR3 bases are TGTGCCAGCAGCTCAAAGCGGGAGGGCCTCTTGGAGACCCAGTACTTC. Its protein is CASSSKREGLLETQYF.

The rearrangement links TRBV7-9 to TRBJ1-1, with 8 nucleotides matching TRBD1. CDR1 is SEHNR, CDR2 FQNEAQ, per germline (reference sequence). The length of the CDR3 is 18 residues. V dropped 2 bases and J dropped 0; count of bases not matched to a gene: 11. CDR3 loop: CASSLFERTGFMNTEAFF. CDR3 coding DNA: TGTGCCAGCAGCTTATTTGAAAGGACAGGGTTCATGAACACTGAAGCTTTCTTT.

In regard to this clonotype: A read error may produce the germline difference seen at one junction end. The gene calls are TRBV6-1 and TRBJ2-3, with 13 bases that match TRBD2. Germline V gives CDR1 MNHNS, CDR2 SASEGT. CDR3 length equals 15 residues. CDR3 residues: CVSSVGLAGADTQYF. Here the CDR3 DNA reads TGTGTCAGCAGCGTTGGACTAGCGGGAGCAGATACGCAGTATTTT.

This clonotype was counted between two and nine times. V usage is TRBV5-1 and J usage is TRBJ2-1; no clear D gene. The CDR3 is 14 amino acids. Trimming removed 3 bases at V and 3 bases at J, with 10 bases between. Per the germline V gene, CDR1 is SGHRS and CDR2 is YFSETQ. Written as DNA, the CDR3 is TGCGCCAGCAGCTCGGCGGTCGGCTACAATGAGCAGTTCTTC. This gives the protein CASSSAVGYNEQFF.

This clonotype showed up many times. The chain links TRBV25-1 to TRBJ2-2; D remains unclear. The germline V gene has CDR1 MGHDK and CDR2 SYGVNS. The CDR3 is 13 residues long. V lost 4 bases, J lost 3 bases, and 6 bases lay in between. As DNA, the CDR3 is TGTGCCAGCAGTGCAAGGGACACCGGGGAGCTGTTTTTT. It encodes CASSARDTGELFF.

The chain combines TRBV10-3 with TRBJ1-1; 9 positions match TRBD1. Germline V lookup: CDR1 ENHRY, CDR2 SYGVKD. This CDR3 has 14 residues. The V and J ends lost 3 bases and 3 bases, in that order; junction bases with no gene match: 2. CDR3 residues: CAISERTGDTEAFF. The CDR3 DNA reads TGTGCCATCAGTGAAAGGACAGGGGACACTGAAGCTTTCTTT.

The CDR3 DNA follows: TGCAGTGCTAGAGCCCCCTCGAGACAGGGCTCAGATACGCAGTATTTT. This gives the protein CSARAPSRQGSDTQYF. V usage is TRBV20-1 and J usage is TRBJ2-3; 7 bases agree with TRBD1. Germline-derived CDR1 and CDR2 are DFQATT and SNEGSKA (reference sequence). The CDR3 runs to 16 residues. V trimming: 1 base; J trimming: 4 bases; junction bases outside the gene matches: 11.

The V and J genes are TRBV20-1 and TRBJ1-6; a weak D match, TRBD1 (6 bases). The V end was cut by 6 bases, the J end by 8 bases, with 20 bases between. Germline CDR1 reads DFQATT; CDR2 reads SNEGSKA (reference sequence). The CDR3 sequence is 15 residues long. The chain's CDR3 is CSAPHRAGMDSPLHF. CDR3 bases: TGCAGTGCCCCTCACAGGGCGGGGATGGATTCACCCCTCCACTTT.

This clonotype was observed at least ten times. This rearrangement joins TRBV7-8 to TRBJ2-1; 7 nucleotides match TRBD2. The CDR3 covers 15 residues. Germline V gene data show CDR1 as SGHVS and CDR2 as FQNEAQ. V was pared by 5 bases and J by 8 bases, with 12 bases of the junction left unmatched. CDR3 DNA: TGTGCCAGCAGCCCCTGGACTAGGGGAGGCGATGAGCAGTTCTTC. Translating it yields CASSPWTRGGDEQFF. The full variable domain, its missing parts supplied by reference TRBV7-8 and TRBJ2-1, is GAGVSQSPRYKVAKRGQDVALRCDPISGHVSLFWYQQALGQGPEFLTYFQNEAQLDKSGLPSDRFFAERPEGSVSTLKIQRTQQEDSAVYLCASSPWTRGGDEQFFGPGTRLTVL.

This clonotype was picked up many times. The V gene is TRBV4-3, the J gene TRBJ1-1, with D unresolved. Germline V gene lookup returns CDR1 LGHNA and CDR2 YSLEER. This CDR3 is built from 14 residues. V was pared by 0 bases and J by 2 bases, with 7 bases between. The CDR3: CASSQEIANTEAFF. The CDR3 DNA follows: TGCGCCAGCAGCCAAGAAATAGCAAACACTGAAGCTTTCTTT.

This chain uses TRBV20-1 with TRBJ1-3, with 11 bases fitting TRBD1. Per the germline V gene, CDR1 is DFQATT and CDR2 is SNEGSKA (reference sequence). The ends lost 5 bases at V and 3 bases at J; junction bases unmatched: 12. The CDR3 loop spans 17 amino acids. This CDR3 reads CSAYRTGGILRGNTIYF. In nucleotides, the CDR3 is TGCAGTGCTTACCGGACAGGGGGCATTCTCCGTGGAAACACCATATATTTT.

This clonotype was found many times. An end of the junction does not agree with germline; a read error may underlie this. The chain carries TRBV7-9 and TRBJ2-3, with TRBD2 identical over 11 bases. The CDR3 spans 15 residues. Germline V gene data show CDR1 as SEHNR and CDR2 as FQNEAQ (reference sequence). The CDR3 loop reads CASSLAGGRTDTQYF. Written as DNA, the CDR3 is TGTGCCAGCAGCCTAGCGGGAGGACGAACAGATACGCAGTATTTT.

This clonotype was counted a few times. The chain is built from TRBV5-1 and TRBJ2-7; D is unresolved. The CDR3 runs to 12 residues. The V gene's germline CDR1 is SGHRS and CDR2 YFSETQ. V shed 1 base and J shed 2 bases, with 4 bases lying between them. CDR3 sequence reads: CASSLPPYEQYF. For the CDR3, the DNA is TGCGCCAGCAGCTTGCCCCCCTACGAGCAGTACTTC.

The genes are TRBV11-2 and TRBJ2-1, with D perhaps matching TRBD2 (5 bases). The CDR3 sequence is 14 residues long. CDR1 and CDR2 (germline): SGHAT, FQNNGV. The germline V and J ends were trimmed by 2 bases and 5 bases, with 10 bases remaining between them. The CDR3 is CASSLLAGNNEQFF. The CDR3 DNA reads as TGTGCCAGCAGCTTACTCGCGGGCAACAATGAGCAGTTCTTC.

This clonotype has a handful of counts. In nucleotides, the CDR3 is TGCGCCAGCAGCTTGTTACCGTCGACCTACGAGCAGTACTTC. This encodes CASSLLPSTYEQYF. The chain joins TRBV5-1 to TRBJ2-7; no firm D call. V dropped 1 base and J dropped 2 bases, with 10 bases sitting between them. This CDR3 has 14 residues. The V gene's germline CDR1 is SGHRS and CDR2 YFSETQ.

The rearrangement links TRBV4-3 to TRBJ2-7; 7 bases align to TRBD1. This CDR3 is built from 14 residues. J lost 1 base, V lost 4 bases, and 4 bases had no gene match. Looked up from germline, CDR1 is LGHNA and CDR2 is YSLEER. The CDR3 DNA sequence: TGCGCCAGCAGCCCGGGGACAGCATCCTACGAGCAGTACTTC. This codes for CASSPGTASYEQYF.